The 10 T cell receptor beta chains below come from one sample, sequenced in a study of beta chain features in type 1 diabetes. The authors reverse transcribed all of the isolated RNA, so sequencing captured expressed TCRB transcripts. TCRdb's copy holds only in-frame clones and misses some; the assay was immunoSEQ multiplex PCR. This table holds hundreds of thousands of clones, 15% to 19% found once. Sequences were obtained from naive CD4+ T cells from blood. These receptors were collected from a man aged 18-30 years in good health.

There are a few counts of this clone. V usage is TRBV4-2 and J usage is TRBJ1-5, with TRBD1 matching 7 bases. The junction had 3 bases not matched to a gene; V was cut back by 1 base and J by 0 bases. Per germline, CDR1 LGHNA and CDR2 YNFKEQ. This CDR3 region has 16 residues. The CDR3 DNA sequence: TGTGCCAGCAGCCAAGGGACAGGCCATAGCAATCAGCCCCAGCATTTT. It is translated as CASSQGTGHSNQPQHF.

This clone was observed a few times. CDR3 bases: TGTGCCAGCAGCCAGACCGGGACAGGTAGGATCGAGCAGTACTTC. This codes for CASSQTGTGRIEQYF. The chain carries TRBV14 and TRBJ2-7, with 8 positions matching TRBD1. Germline assignment: CDR1 SGHDN and CDR2 FVKESK. J was trimmed by 6 bases and V by 3 bases; bases with no gene match: 10. The CDR3 loop spans 15 amino acids.

This clone was detected a few times. CDR3 amino acids: CASSLAAGGEQYF. For the CDR3, the DNA is TGTGCCAGCAGCTTAGCAGCGGGGGGAGAGCAGTATTTT. This sequence joins TRBV11-3 and TRBJ2-3, with 9 bases matching TRBD2. This CDR3 is built from 13 residues. Germline assignment: CDR1 SGHNT and CDR2 YENEEA. V trimming: 1 base; J trimming: 11 bases; junction bases outside the gene matches: 4.

This clone showed up just a few times. Written as DNA, the CDR3 is TGTGCCAGCAGTTTATACAGTCTCTTAGAGACAGACTACGAGCAGTACTTC. Protein product: CASSLYSLLETDYEQYF. V is TRBV28 and J is TRBJ2-7; tentatively, D is TRBD1 (5 bases). This CDR3 is 17 amino acids long. Germline V CDR1 and CDR2: MDHEN, SYDVKM. V was trimmed by 1 base and J by 3 bases, leaving 19 bases between them.

The chain links TRBV7-2 to TRBJ2-3; TRBD2 might be the D (6 bases). The CDR3 is 14 amino acids. V gave up 2 bases and J gave up 10 bases, with 16 bases separating them. Germline CDR1 and CDR2: SGHTA and FQGNSA. The chain's CDR3 is CASSLNGRGNAQYF. CDR3 nucleotides: TGTGCCAGCAGCTTAAACGGGAGAGGGAATGCGCAGTATTTT.

Only one count was recorded for this clone. This chain connects TRBV9 to TRBJ2-3; TRBD2 matches 15 bases. Trimming removed 0 bases from V and 0 bases from J; junction bases left unmatched: 2. The CDR3 length is 18 residues. Germline values: CDR1 SGDLS, CDR2 YYNGEE. CDR3 protein: CASSVVGTSGGSTDTQYF. The DNA for the CDR3 is TGTGCCAGCAGCGTAGTGGGGACTAGCGGGGGGAGCACAGATACGCAGTATTTT.

A note on this clone: One end of the junction fails to match germline, which may point to a read error. The chain links TRBV9 to TRBJ2-7; 9 bases line up with TRBD1. Germline V gives CDR1 SGDLS, CDR2 YYNGEE. This CDR3 is built from 15 residues. The chain's CDR3 is CASSVSTGGSNEQYF. The DNA for the CDR3 is TGTGCCAGCAGCGTAAGTACAGGGGGCTCCAACGAGCAGTACTTC.

This clone was counted between two and nine times. CDR3 DNA sequence: TGTGCCATGAGCCCCGAGGGCAGTGGCTACACCTTC. It translates to CAMSPEGSGYTF. V is TRBV10-3 and J is TRBJ1-2; D not certain. Germline loops: CDR1 ENHRY, CDR2 SYGVKD. V was trimmed by 9 bases and J by 7 bases, leaving 15 bases between them. This CDR3 spans 12 amino acids.

The chain has TRBV5-4 and TRBJ1-2; maybe TRBD1 (5 bases). The ends were cut back, 4 bases at V and 3 bases at J, with 19 bases in the middle. The germline CDR1 and CDR2 sequences are SGHNT and YYREEE (reference sequence). This CDR3 spans 16 amino acids. CDR3 region: CASSPKAGTAYYGYTF. The CDR3 DNA reads TGTGCCAGCAGCCCCAAGGCCGGGACTGCTTACTATGGCTACACCTTC.

The chain uses TRBV27 and TRBJ2-2; possible D gene TRBD2, 6 bases. The CDR3 contains 17 residues. Deletions cut 0 bases from V and 7 bases from J, with 18 bases between. Germline V gene sequence: CDR1 MNHEY, CDR2 SMNVEV (reference sequence). In nucleotides, the CDR3 is TGTGCCAGCAGTTTATCGAGAACGAGGGCGGGGAACGGGGAGCTGTTTTTT. The encoded protein is CASSLSRTRAGNGELFF.